The clone carrying this T cell receptor beta chain was seen a handful of times. This CDR3 contains 16 residues. V shed 5 bases and J 5 bases; nucleotides not matched to a gene: 10. From germline, CDR1 is MNHEY and CDR2 SVGEGT. The record originates from a study of blood T cell repertoires in COVID-19. Study details: Collection of acute and convalescent COVID-19 samples took place in the United States, Italy and Spain.

Generated by immunoSEQ multiplex PCR, the TCRdb table keeps only in-frame clones and is missing some. The table has 250,000 or so clones, approximately 90% seen once. Participant ages covered roughly 18 to 89 years across 24 US areas. Clinical history as reported by participants underpinned cohort assignment. During the 2 weeks before they entered the study, exposed participants had met someone with a PCR-confirmed or clinician-diagnosed COVID-19 case. This receptor was obtained from a man aged 40-50 years who had been exposed to COVID-19. The sequencing input was PBMCs or T cells enriched from blood (not recorded which). This chain joins TRBV6-2 or TRBV6-3 and TRBJ2-1, with 9 bases that match TRBD2. The CDR3 spells CASSTWLAGVNNEQFF. DNA for the CDR3: TGTGCCAGCAGTACCTGGTTAGCGGGAGTCAACAATGAGCAGTTCTTC.